These 18 T cell receptor beta chains came from one sample sequenced in a study of T-cell reconstitution after alpha-beta-depleted transplantation in children. Unique molecular identifiers tagged the TCRbeta library. In TCRdb, the PCR reads were re-called with MiXCR into one record per CDR3 protein. The sample records approximately 230,000 distinct CDR3 sequences, around 25% being singletons. Sequences were derived from PBMCs, mostly from graft donor cells, sampled 360 days after TCRalphabeta/CD19-depleted stem cell transplant. These receptors all come from a female patient between 2 and 10 years old who had a stem cell transplant for congenital amegakaryocytic thrombocytopenia, so the T cells may come from the graft donor.

V and J are TRBV7-9 and TRBJ1-1; D gene uncertain. Germline CDR1 SEHNR, CDR2 FQNEAQ (reference sequence). This CDR3 has 14 residues. The V end was cut by 5 bases, the J end by 5 bases, with 15 bases between. The CDR3 spells CASSSKTGLTEAFF. For the CDR3, the DNA is TGTGCCAGCAGCAGCAAAACCGGATTAACTGAAGCTTTCTTT.

A few counts support this clonotype. V gene TRBV7-2 combines with J gene TRBJ1-2; D gene ambiguous. Trimming cost V 2 bases and J 11 bases, with 18 bases left between them. The CDR3 length is 14 residues. CDR1 is SGHTA and CDR2 is FQGNSA in the germline V gene. CDR3 in DNA: TGTGCCAGCAGCTTAAAAGGAGACTCCTATAGTTACACCTTC. Its protein is CASSLKGDSYSYTF.

The V gene is TRBV20-1, the J gene TRBJ2-1; the D is unclear. Between the trimmed V and J ends, which lost 2 bases and 3 bases, there was a span of 8 bases. The CDR3 totals 13 residues. CDR1 is DFQATT and CDR2 is SNEGSKA in the germline V gene (reference sequence). The CDR3 loop is CSARYPVYNEQFF. The DNA for the CDR3 is TGCAGTGCTAGATACCCAGTCTACAATGAGCAGTTCTTC.

This clonotype was picked up a small number of times. The chain couples TRBV6-5 to TRBJ2-1; no clear D. Trimming stripped 4 bases from V and 2 bases from J, with 12 bases between. The CDR3 is made up of 15 amino acids. In germline, CDR1 is MNHEY, CDR2 SVGAGI. CDR3 nucleotide sequence: TGTGCCAGCAGTTCACCCACCACCGCCTACAATGAGCAGTTCTTC. Translation gives CASSSPTTAYNEQFF.

The chain joins TRBV6-1 to TRBJ2-2; 7 bases align to TRBD1. The CDR3 is 15 residues long. J gave up 6 bases and V 6 bases, and 10 bases lay outside the gene matches. CDR1 is MNHNS and CDR2 is SASEGT in the germline V gene. This CDR3 is CASSRMSQGAGELFF. The CDR3 DNA sequence: TGTGCCAGCAGCCGAATGTCTCAGGGGGCCGGGGAGCTGTTTTTT.

With respect to this clonotype: The junction departs from germline at one end; a sequencing error may be responsible. V and J are TRBV25-1 and TRBJ1-5; no firm D call. CDR1 is MGHDK and CDR2 is SYGVNS in the germline V gene. The CDR3 contains 15 residues. The CDR3, as DNA: TGTGCCAACAGTGCCCCGGGCTATAGCAATCAGCCCCAGCATTTT. It yields the protein CANSAPGYSNQPQHF.

This clonotype was seen repeatedly, ten times or more. The genes are TRBV12-3 or TRBV12-4 and TRBJ2-7, with TRBD2 matching over 12 bases. The CDR3 is made up of 15 amino acids. Losses at the gene ends were 6 bases for V and 4 bases for J; bases not matched to a gene: 7. CDR3 in amino acids: CASSLLAGGRYEQYF. The DNA for the CDR3 is TGTGCCAGCAGCTTACTAGCGGGAGGTCGGTACGAGCAGTACTTC.

This clonotype was detected only a few times. The CDR3 DNA sequence: TGTGCCACCAGCCTTAGGGGGGCCTCCTACGAGCAGTACTTC. Translating gives CATSLRGASYEQYF. The chain couples TRBV15 to TRBJ2-7; either TRBD1 or TRBD2 may supply D (6 bases each). Germline V gene sequence: CDR1 LNHNV, CDR2 YYDKDF (reference sequence). V lost 5 bases, J lost 0 bases, and 11 bases lay in between. The CDR3 loop spans 14 amino acids.

V is TRBV12-3 or TRBV12-4 and J is TRBJ2-7; the D is unclear. V was clipped by 4 bases and J by 6 bases, with 13 bases between them. The CDR3 runs to 13 residues. CDR3 sequence (DNA): TGTGCCAGCAGTTCGCCTAGGATGGGCGAGCAGTACTTC. Protein: CASSSPRMGEQYF.

In DNA form, the CDR3 reads TGTGCCAGCAGTTACGTTAAGGGGGTCGCCTACAATGAGCAGTTCTTC. Translation gives CASSYVKGVAYNEQFF. This chain connects TRBV6-5 to TRBJ2-1; D possibly corresponds to TRBD1 (6 bases). Germline CDR1 reads MNHEY; CDR2 reads SVGAGI. V lost 2 bases and J 2 bases, leaving 13 bases between the germline ends. The CDR3 has 16 residues.

V usage is TRBV7-2 and J usage is TRBJ2-1; TRBD2 aligns across 15 bases. Germline V gene lookup returns CDR1 SGHTA and CDR2 FQGNSA. The CDR3 has 18 amino acids. V lost 0 bases to trimming and J lost 8 bases; unmatched junction nucleotides: 8. CDR3 region: CASSLAPGTSGRLYEQFF. CDR3 nucleotide sequence: TGTGCCAGCAGCTTAGCCCCCGGGACTAGCGGGAGGTTGTATGAGCAGTTCTTC. Filled out from reference TRBV7-2 and TRBJ2-1, the complete variable domain reads GAGVSQSPSNKVTEKGKDVELRCDPISGHTALYWYRQSLGQGLEFLIYFQGNSAPDKSGLPSDRFSAERTGGSVSTLTIQRTQQEDSAVYLCASSLAPGTSGRLYEQFFGPGTRLTVL.

The chain links TRBV4-1 to TRBJ1-4; D call uncertain. Germline CDR1 and CDR2: MGHRA and YSYEKL. The germline V and J ends were trimmed by 1 base and 7 bases, with 7 bases remaining between them. This CDR3 contains 13 residues. The CDR3 DNA sequence: TGCGCCAGCAGCCAAGTCCCAGCTGAAAAACTGTTTTTT. It yields the protein CASSQVPAEKLFF.

This clonotype appeared many times. The V call is TRBV20-1, the J call TRBJ2-3; either TRBD1 or TRBD2 may supply D (5 bases each). V gave up 7 bases and J gave up 0 bases, with 8 bases separating them. This CDR3 has 12 residues. Germline CDR1 reads DFQATT; CDR2 reads SNEGSKA (reference sequence). This chain's CDR3 is CSGDGSTDTQYF. The DNA of the CDR3 is TGCAGTGGGGACGGTAGCACAGATACGCAGTATTTT.

J is TRBJ2-1 and V is TRBV27; TRBD2 matches 16 bases. The CDR3 extends over 16 amino acids. Germline V lookup: CDR1 MNHEY, CDR2 SMNVEV (reference sequence). J gave up 5 bases and V 6 bases, and 4 bases lay outside the gene matches. The CDR3 DNA is TGTGCCAGCAGAGAGGGACTAGCGGGAGGGAACAATGAGCAGTTCTTC. Residues: CASREGLAGGNNEQFF.

This clonotype turned up a few times. J is TRBJ2-7 and V is TRBV4-3; D unclear. V was trimmed by 4 bases and J by 2 bases, leaving 15 bases between them. The germline gives CDR1 LGHNA, CDR2 YSLEER. The CDR3 contains 15 residues. CDR3 nucleotide sequence: TGCGCCAGCAGCCCGTCCACCCGACGGACCTACGAGCAGTACTTC. Amino acids: CASSPSTRRTYEQYF.

The CDR3 nucleotides are TGTGCCATCAGTGAAACCCCGGGAGTGGCAGATACGCAGTATTTT. It yields the protein CAISETPGVADTQYF. The V and J genes are TRBV10-3 and TRBJ2-3; D might be TRBD2 (6 bases). The CDR3 length is 15 residues. V was clipped by 3 bases and J by 4 bases, with 14 bases between them. Germline CDR1 and CDR2: ENHRY and SYGVKD.

The genes are TRBV27 and TRBJ1-2; 7 nucleotides line up with TRBD1. Germline V CDR1 and CDR2: MNHEY, SMNVEV (reference sequence). Germline trimming cut 6 bases from V and 8 bases from J; bases unmatched to any gene: 9. The CDR3 consists of 13 residues. CDR3 nucleotides: TGTGCCAGCAGAGTAGGGGGCTCGCAAGGCTACACCTTC. Translated, it gives CASRVGGSQGYTF.

This chain connects TRBV28 to TRBJ2-5; tentative D call: TRBD2 (5 bases). Per germline, CDR1 MDHEN and CDR2 SYDVKM. The V end lost 4 bases, the J end lost 2 bases, and 8 bases lay between the germline ends. This CDR3 has 13 amino acids. The CDR3 region has the DNA TGTGCCAGCAGTTCTTTAGCGCAAGAGACCCAGTACTTC. Translation: CASSSLAQETQYF.